These 6 T cell receptor beta chains were sequenced from one sample in a study of blood T cells in healthy people across ages. A J-beta primer mix and a sample-barcoded 5' primer were used in a second PCR of roughly 6 to 12 cycles. TCRdb independently ran MiXCR on the 5' RACE reads; one entry per CDR3 protein. Altogether 910,000 or so distinct CDR3 sequences are present, around 54% being singletons, with the ten largest covering roughly 23%. The sample comprised blood. These TCRs come from a woman aged 55-69 years in good health.

This chain joins TRBV5-1 and TRBJ2-5; 13 bases align to TRBD2. V shed 4 bases and J 1 base; nucleotides not matched to a gene: 7. The CDR3 has 17 amino acids. Germline loops: CDR1 SGHRS, CDR2 YFSETQ. The CDR3 reads CASSGLAGVGSQETQYF. CDR3 sequence (DNA): TGCGCCAGCAGCGGACTAGCGGGAGTTGGCTCCCAAGAGACCCAGTACTTC. Variable domain in full (rest from reference TRBV5-1 and TRBJ2-5): KAGVTQTPRYLIKTRGQQVTLSCSPISGHRSVSWYQQTPGQGLQFLFEYFSETQRNKGNFPGRFSGRQFSNSRSEMNVSTLELGDSALYLCASSGLAGVGSQETQYFGPGTRLLVL.

This clonotype was seen at least ten times. This chain links TRBV6-2 or TRBV6-3 with TRBJ1-1, with no clear D. CDR1 and CDR2 (germline): MNHEY, SVGEGT. The CDR3 extends over 10 amino acids. The germline V and J ends were trimmed by 11 bases and 3 bases, with 7 bases remaining between them. CDR3 sequence (DNA): TGTGCCGGCCCCTACACTGAAGCTTTCTTT. This gives the protein CAGPYTEAFF.

This clonotype was observed a handful of times. The chain combines TRBV5-1 with TRBJ2-3; D gene uncertain. The CDR3 has 14 amino acids. Germline lookup yields CDR1 SGHRS and CDR2 YFSETQ. The V and J ends lost 1 base and 2 bases respectively, with 8 bases between them. This CDR3 reads CASSLKYNTDTQYF. CDR3 nucleotides: TGCGCCAGCAGCTTGAAATACAACACAGATACGCAGTATTTT. The complete variable domain, with remaining parts taken from reference TRBV5-1 and TRBJ2-3, reads KAGVTQTPRYLIKTRGQQVTLSCSPISGHRSVSWYQQTPGQGLQFLFEYFSETQRNKGNFPGRFSGRQFSNSRSEMNVSTLELGDSALYLCASSLKYNTDTQYFGPGTRLTVL.

The chain couples TRBV5-1 to TRBJ2-3; no firm D call. The CDR3 contains 14 residues. Per the germline V gene, CDR1 is SGHRS and CDR2 is YFSETQ. Trimming stripped 0 bases from V and 5 bases from J, with 10 bases between. The CDR3 coding sequence is TGCGCCAGCAGCTTGGAGAGCAGGAAAGATACGCAGTATTTT. Amino acid sequence: CASSLESRKDTQYF.

The V and J genes are TRBV24-1 and TRBJ2-3; possibly TRBD2 for D (5 bases). Germline V gives CDR1 KGHDR, CDR2 SFDVKD. The CDR3 extends over 15 amino acids. V lost 1 base to trimming and J lost 2 bases, with 9 bases between them. The CDR3 here is CATSDFVGNTDTQYF. CDR3 nucleotide sequence: TGTGCCACCAGTGATTTTGTCGGGAACACAGATACGCAGTATTTT.

This clonotype was seen a handful of times. The rearrangement links TRBV4-2 to TRBJ1-2, with a weak D call TRBD1 (5 bases). Trimming stripped 0 bases from V and 4 bases from J, with 9 bases between. There are 14 residues in the CDR3. From germline, CDR1 is LGHNA and CDR2 YNFKEQ. CDR3 sequence (DNA): TGTGCCAGCAGCCAAGACGACAGCCTCTATGGCTACACCTTC. Residues: CASSQDDSLYGYTF.